Listed below are T cell receptor beta chains from one sample, sequenced in a study of cytomegalovirus exposure and HLA in healthy donors. The repertoire was sequenced with immunoSEQ multiplex PCR; TCRdb's copy has only in-frame clones and lacks some. The sample holds about 110,000 clones; over 55% are singletons and the top ten take over 2.5%. Source material: PBMCs. These receptors were collected from a female donor in good health and CMV-seronegative. The CDR3 runs from the conserved cysteine through the conserved F or W. D genes are given only for firm matches. Size is omitted from some rows. Given values are once, few, many or a class for expanded clones.

cdr3_aa cdr3_nt j_call cdr3_length clone_size d_call v_call
CASSFPGNWYGYTF TGTGCCAGCAGCTTCCCAGGGAATTGGTATGGCTACACCTTC TRBJ1-2 14 - - TRBV7-2
CASSQQGVHEQYF TGTGCCAGTAGTCAGCAGGGGGTCCACGAGCAGTACTTC TRBJ2-7 13 - TRBD1 TRBV19
CASSSMTGNNQPQHF TGTGCCAGCAGCTCGATGACGGGGAACAATCAGCCCCAGCATTTT TRBJ1-5 15 few - TRBV28
CASSLLSPHGAGLRAGNTIYF TGTGCCAGCAGTTTATTATCACCACACGGAGCAGGACTCAGAGCAGGAAACACCATATATTTT TRBJ1-3 21 - - TRBV27
CASSVTDYGYTF TGTGCCAGCTCGGTAACAGACTATGGCTACACCTTC TRBJ1-2 12 once - TRBV18
CASGPGTGSHEQYF TGTGCCAGTGGGCCCGGGACAGGGTCCCACGAGCAGTACTTC TRBJ2-7 14 few TRBD1 TRBV19
CASSLRQGVGDTQYF TGTGCCAGCAGTTTAAGACAGGGAGTAGGAGATACGCAGTATTTT TRBJ2-3 15 - TRBD1 TRBV27
CASLPFRLGDTEAFF TGTGCCAGCTTACCCTTCAGGTTAGGCGACACTGAAGCTTTCTTT TRBJ1-1 15 - - TRBV28
CASSTGGEQFF TGTGCCAGCAGCACCGGGGGTGAGCAGTTCTTC TRBJ2-1 11 - - TRBV7-3
CASSRRAGGRGETQYF TGTGCCAGCAGCCGGAGGGCAGGGGGTCGTGGGGAGACCCAGTACTTC TRBJ2-5 16 - - TRBV5-5
CANSPGQVTYEQYF TGTGCCAATAGTCCCGGACAGGTTACCTACGAGCAGTACTTC TRBJ2-7 14 - TRBD1 TRBV19
CASSLVAGGTGELFF TGTGCCAGCAGCTTAGTAGCGGGAGGCACCGGGGAGCTGTTTTTT TRBJ2-2 15 - TRBD2 TRBV7-8
CASRMRGGTNYGYTF TGTGCCAGCAGGATGAGAGGCGGAACTAACTATGGCTACACCTTC TRBJ1-2 15 - - TRBV7-9